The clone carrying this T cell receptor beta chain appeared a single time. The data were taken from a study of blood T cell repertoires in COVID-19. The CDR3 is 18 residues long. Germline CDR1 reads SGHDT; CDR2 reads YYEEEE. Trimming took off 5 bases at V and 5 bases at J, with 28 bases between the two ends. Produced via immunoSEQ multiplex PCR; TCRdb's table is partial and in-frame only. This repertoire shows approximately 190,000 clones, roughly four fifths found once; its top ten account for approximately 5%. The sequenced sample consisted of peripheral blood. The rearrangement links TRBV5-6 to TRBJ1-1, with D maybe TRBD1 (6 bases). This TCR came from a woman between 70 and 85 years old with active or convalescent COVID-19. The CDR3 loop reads CASSVWFDFGGRRTEAFF. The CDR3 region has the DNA TGTGCCAGCAGTGTGTGGTTTGATTTCGGGGGGCGTCGGACTGAAGCTTTCTTT.